One and the same sample provided the 25 T cell receptor beta chains below, sequenced in a study of low-dose radiotherapy and immunotherapy resistance in tumors. Primers targeting TRAV and TRBV primed first-strand cDNA, covering alpha and beta chains. PCR amplification of the TCRs was performed with Phusion for 20 PCR cycles, and it relied on a constant-region primer together with a V-primer adapter. TCRdb reprocessed the reads with MiXCR, giving one entry per CDR3 protein. The sample records 35,000 to 50,000 distinct CDR3 sequences, roughly 30% being singletons. Described time point: before trial treatment. The source material was PBMCs, sampled before treatment. Receptors originate from a male donor with gallbladder cancer.

This clonotype was observed at least ten times. CDR3 coding DNA: TGTGCCAGCAGCTTAGCGCGGAGGACAGGGAGGAACACCGGGGAGCTGTTTTTT. It encodes CASSLARRTGRNTGELFF. The rearrangement joins TRBV7-8 to TRBJ2-2; 8 nucleotides line up with TRBD1. The V and J ends lost 0 bases and 1 base, in that order; junction bases with no gene match: 7. From germline, CDR1 is SGHVS and CDR2 FQNEAQ. The CDR3 runs to 18 residues.

This chain links TRBV30 with TRBJ1-2, with no clear D. The ends were cut back, 1 base at V and 3 bases at J, with 9 bases in the middle. The germline V gene has CDR1 GTSNPN and CDR2 SVGIG (reference sequence). The CDR3 contains 13 residues. This CDR3 reads CAWSEGLDYGYTF. The CDR3 DNA reads as TGTGCCTGGAGTGAAGGCCTCGACTATGGCTACACCTTC.

This clonotype was recorded at least ten times. The chain recombines TRBV5-1 with TRBJ2-5; no definite D call. Germline V gene data show CDR1 as SGHRS and CDR2 as YFSETQ. Between the trimmed V and J ends, which lost 4 bases and 1 base, there was a span of 14 bases. CDR3 length: 15 residues. The CDR3 region is CASSLGSATQETQYF. Written as DNA, the CDR3 is TGCGCCAGCAGCCTTGGTTCGGCGACCCAAGAGACCCAGTACTTC. Full variable domain (remainder filled in from reference TRBV5-1 and TRBJ2-5): KAGVTQTPRYLIKTRGQQVTLSCSPISGHRSVSWYQQTPGQGLQFLFEYFSETQRNKGNFPGRFSGRQFSNSRSEMNVSTLELGDSALYLCASSLGSATQETQYFGPGTRLLVL.

This clonotype was detected ten times or more. V and J are TRBV27 and TRBJ2-7, with 8 bases that match TRBD1. CDR3 length: 15 amino acids. V lost 6 bases to trimming and J lost 2 bases; unmatched junction nucleotides: 9. The germline V gene has CDR1 MNHEY and CDR2 SMNVEV (reference sequence). The CDR3, as DNA: TGTGCCAGCAGAAAAACAGGGGGGCAAACCTACGAGCAGTACTTC. Translating it yields CASRKTGGQTYEQYF.

V is TRBV28 and J is TRBJ2-1; D might be TRBD2 (5 bases). This CDR3 spans 13 amino acids. V lost 1 base to trimming and J lost 13 bases, with 14 bases between them. Germline-derived CDR1 and CDR2 are MDHEN and SYDVKM. Here the CDR3 DNA reads TGTGCCAGCAGTTTATCTCTAGCAGGCAATCAGTTCTTC. The encoded protein is CASSLSLAGNQFF.

This clonotype appeared a few times. The J gene is TRBJ2-5, the V gene TRBV20-1; D unclear. CDR1 is DFQATT, CDR2 SNEGSKA, per germline (reference sequence). V was shortened by 2 bases and J by 1 base, with 5 bases between the two germline ends. This CDR3 region has 12 residues. CDR3 sequence: CSARYGQETQYF. CDR3 DNA: TGCAGTGCTAGATATGGCCAAGAGACCCAGTACTTC.

This clonotype appeared a few times. This likely stems from a read error, as it lies one base from a far larger clone. This chain links TRBV21-1 with TRBJ2-7. TRBV21-1 is annotated as a pseudogene. This CDR3 region has 11 residues. CDR3 in DNA: TGTGCCAGCAGCAAAGCCCATGAGCAGTACTTC. It translates to CASSKAHEQYF.

Many counts were recorded for this clonotype. The junction differs from germline at one of its ends, possibly a read error. The V gene is TRBV2, the J gene TRBJ2-1; D is unresolved. This CDR3 is 11 amino acids long. Per the germline V gene, CDR1 is SNHLY and CDR2 is FYNNEI. The CDR3: CASSPDKEQFF. The CDR3 bases are TGTGCCAGCAGTCCAGACAAGGAGCAGTTCTTC.

Comment on this clonotype: A far bigger clonotype differs at one base, so this is likely a read error. The chain carries TRBV29-1 and TRBJ2-7, with 12 nucleotides matching TRBD2. V lost 6 bases and J lost 7; bases outside the gene matches: 7. This CDR3 region has 13 residues. In germline, CDR1 is SQVTM, CDR2 ANQGSEA. CDR3 protein: CSVEGLAGNEQYF. CDR3 coding DNA: TGCAGCGTCGAGGGACTAGCGGGCAATGAGCAGTACTTC.

This clonotype was recorded at least ten times. J is TRBJ1-3 and V is TRBV20-1; no clear D gene. The CDR3 is 14 residues long. In germline, CDR1 is DFQATT, CDR2 SNEGSKA (reference sequence). CDR3 protein: CSGLKGFSGNTIYF. The DNA for the CDR3 is TGCAGCGGCCTGAAGGGTTTTTCTGGAAACACCATATATTTT.

This clonotype was detected ten times or more. This chain connects TRBV9 to TRBJ2-7; 7 bases agree with TRBD1. This CDR3 comprises 15 residues. Germline V gene sequence: CDR1 SGDLS, CDR2 YYNGEE. With 3 bases clipped from V and 0 bases from J, the junction kept 6 bases outside the gene matches. The chain's CDR3 is CASSARTGLSYEQYF. The CDR3, as DNA: TGTGCCAGCAGCGCAAGGACAGGCCTCTCCTACGAGCAGTACTTC.

Regarding this clonotype: This sequence is one base from a far larger clone and is likely a read error. This chain links TRBV6-6 with TRBJ2-1; 8 bases match TRBD1. V lost 8 bases, J lost 10 bases, and 19 bases stayed unmatched. The CDR3 length is 16 residues. Germline loops: CDR1 MNHNY, CDR2 SVGAGI (reference sequence). CDR3 sequence (DNA): TGTGCCAGCGGTGACAGGGGATTATCGCCCTCCTACGAGCAGTTCTTC. Its translation is CASGDRGLSPSYEQFF.

This clonotype showed up many times. J is TRBJ2-1 and V is TRBV27; tentatively, D is TRBD1 (7 bases). The CDR3 extends over 13 amino acids. CDR1 and CDR2 from the germline V gene are MNHEY and SMNVEV (reference sequence). V was cut by 10 bases and J by 7 bases, with 17 bases left in between. The CDR3 region is CATRERGRNEQFF. The CDR3 bases are TGTGCCACCCGGGAGAGGGGGCGGAATGAGCAGTTCTTC.

The table lists this clonotype with many counts. This chain connects TRBV10-3 to TRBJ1-1, with D unresolved. This CDR3 comprises 14 residues. In germline, CDR1 is ENHRY, CDR2 SYGVKD. The ends were cut back, 8 bases at V and 1 base at J, with 14 bases in the middle. The CDR3 nucleotides read TGTGCCATCGGAGTACAGCGGAAGAACACTGAAGCTTTCTTT. Amino acids: CAIGVQRKNTEAFF.

The chain combines TRBV6-6 with TRBJ1-1, with a weak D call TRBD1 (5 bases). The CDR3 totals 15 residues. The germline V gene encodes CDR1 MNHNY and CDR2 SVGAGI (reference sequence). Trimming removed 5 bases at V and 1 base at J, with 14 bases between. The CDR3 spells CASSDGDWTNTEAFF. The CDR3 nucleotides read TGTGCCAGCAGTGATGGGGACTGGACGAACACTGAAGCTTTCTTT.

As regards this clonotype: A single base is all that separates this from a far larger clone, so a read error is likely. The CDR3 region has the DNA TGTGCCAGCAGCTCAAGATCCTACAATGAGCAGTACTTC. Translation gives CASSSRSYNEQYF. The chain links TRBV28 to TRBJ2-4, with D uncertain. Per germline, CDR1 MDHEN and CDR2 SYDVKM. The CDR3 consists of 13 residues. Trimming left V 6 bases short and J 13 bases short, with 19 bases between. The whole variable domain, filled in from reference TRBV28 and TRBJ2-4, reads DVKVTQSSRYLVKRTGEKVFLECVQDMDHENMFWYRQDPGLGLRLIYFSYDVKMKEKGDIPEGYSVSREKKERFSLILESASTNQTSMYLCASSSRSYNEQYFGAGTRLSVL.

V and J are TRBV7-8 and TRBJ1-1; no clear D gene. Germline lookup yields CDR1 SGHVS and CDR2 FQNEAQ. This CDR3 comprises 13 residues. The V and J ends lost 7 bases and 5 bases respectively, with 14 bases between them. The CDR3 coding sequence is TGTGCCAGCACCTGGTCTCTTCGGACTGAAGCTTTCTTT. It is translated as CASTWSLRTEAFF.

This clonotype appeared many times. This sequence joins TRBV10-3 and TRBJ2-1, with D tentatively TRBD2 (6 bases). CDR3 length: 15 amino acids. V was clipped by 4 bases and J by 0 bases, with 10 bases between them. Germline-derived CDR1 and CDR2 are ENHRY and SYGVKD. CDR3 coding DNA: TGTGCCATCAGTGCTGGGGGGAACTCCTACAATGAGCAGTTCTTC. Amino acid sequence: CAISAGGNSYNEQFF.

Ten or more counts support this clonotype. The chain recombines TRBV4-1 with TRBJ2-1, with 12 nucleotides matching TRBD2. The CDR3 spans 16 residues. The V gene's germline CDR1 is MGHRA and CDR2 YSYEKL. Unmatched junction bases numbered 8, after V lost 6 bases and J lost 5 bases. CDR3 sequence reads: CASRGTSGGFNNEQFF. CDR3 DNA sequence: TGCGCCAGCAGAGGAACTAGCGGGGGGTTCAACAATGAGCAGTTCTTC.

This clonotype is categorized as medium-sized. J is TRBJ2-7 and V is TRBV28, with 7 bases fitting TRBD2. The length of the CDR3 is 15 residues. Germline CDR1 reads MDHEN; CDR2 reads SYDVKM. After removal of 6 bases from V and 1 base from J, the junction contained 9 bases not matched to a gene. Written as DNA, the CDR3 is TGTGCCAGCAGGAACTTAAGGGAGGGGTCCTACGAGCAGTACTTC. Amino acids: CASRNLREGSYEQYF.

This clonotype was observed a handful of times. The chain is built from TRBV5-4 and TRBJ1-1; 9 bases line up with TRBD1. V lost 4 bases, J lost 0 bases, and 4 bases stayed unmatched. The CDR3 has 15 amino acids. Germline CDR1 and CDR2: SGHNT and YYREEE (reference sequence). The CDR3 DNA reads TGTGCCAGCAGCGCCGGACAGGGGATGAACACTGAAGCTTTCTTT. It encodes CASSAGQGMNTEAFF.

For this clonotype: This likely stems from a read error, as it lies one base from a far larger clone. This sequence joins TRBV5-1 and TRBJ2-1; D is unresolved. The germline V gene has CDR1 SGHRS and CDR2 YFSETQ. The CDR3 has 13 residues. DNA for the CDR3: TGTGCCAGCAGCCCGAACGTGAACAGCGAGCAGTTCTTC. It translates to CASSPNVNSEQFF.

This clonotype was found many times. This rearrangement joins TRBV12-3 or TRBV12-4 to TRBJ2-5; perhaps TRBD2 as D (6 bases). Trimming took 5 bases from V and 2 from J, leaving 12 bases between them. There are 14 residues in the CDR3. CDR3 residues: CASSHRLDQETQYF. The CDR3 region has the DNA TGTGCCAGCAGTCACCGACTAGATCAAGAGACCCAGTACTTC.

This clonotype was seen repeatedly, ten times or more. This rearrangement joins TRBV29-1 to TRBJ2-1, with D hard to call. Between the trimmed V and J ends, which lost 0 bases and 0 bases, there was a span of 9 bases. Germline CDR1 and CDR2: SQVTM and ANQGSEA. There are 15 residues in the CDR3. In nucleotides, the CDR3 is TGCAGCGTTGAAGAGGTTCTCTTCTCCTACAATGAGCAGTTCTTC. It is translated as CSVEEVLFSYNEQFF.

This clonotype came up a few times. J is TRBJ1-1 and V is TRBV5-1, with D tentatively TRBD1 (5 bases). Germline lookup yields CDR1 SGHRS and CDR2 YFSETQ. Deletions cut 4 bases from V and 0 bases from J, with 10 bases between. This CDR3 has 14 residues. In DNA form, the CDR3 reads TGCGCCAGCAGCCGGGAGGGGATGAACACTGAAGCTTTCTTT. It specifies CASSREGMNTEAFF.